The 2 T cell receptor beta chains in this list originate from one sample, sequenced in a study of blood T cell repertoires in COVID-19. Repertoires were generated with immunoSEQ multiplex PCR, while TCRdb's copy carries only in-frame clones and drops some. The sample has 200,000 to 300,000 clones; more than 85% are singletons. Sequencing input: peripheral blood. The receptors originated from a woman aged 70-85 years with active or convalescent COVID-19.

CDR3 DNA: TGTGCCACGGGAGGGTTAGGGGCTTCACCCCTCCACTTT. This sequence encodes CATGGLGASPLHF. The chain recombines TRBV6-5 with TRBJ1-6; D is perhaps TRBD1 (5 bases). Trimming cost V 10 bases and J 9 bases, with 16 bases left between them. Germline CDR1 reads MNHEY; CDR2 reads SVGAGI. The CDR3 runs 13 residues.

The genes are TRBV6-5 and TRBJ1-1, with 8 bases lining up with TRBD1. There are 14 residues in the CDR3. Germline-derived CDR1 and CDR2 are MNHEY and SVGAGI. Germline trimming cut 8 bases from V and 0 bases from J; bases unmatched to any gene: 5. For the CDR3, the DNA is TGTGCCAGCTACACAGGGGGTTTGAACACTGAAGCTTTCTTT. It codes for CASYTGGLNTEAFF.